This T cell receptor beta chain was captured in a study of cytomegalovirus exposure and HLA in healthy donors. Study-level background: Earlier sequencing of about 179 million T cells yielded around 100 million unique TCR beta sequences. Findings and limits, study-wide: TCR beta V segments were, for the most part, productive about 87% or about 30% of the time in an earlier analysis. Specificity of three CMV-associated chains for CMV antigens was verified in vitro. Later analysis suggested links between common viral pathogens and several top significant clusters.

In regard to this clone: Its target is unknown. The same CDR3 is also encoded by other DNA sequences in this sample.

The CDR3 contains 14 residues. CDR1 and CDR2 from the germline V gene are SGHNT and YYREEE (reference sequence). V gave up 4 bases and J gave up 2 bases; unmatched junction bases: 3. Amplification used 60 Vbeta primers and 13 Jbeta primers. Libraries were prepared by immunoSEQ multiplex PCR; TCRdb keeps only in-frame clonotypes and omits some of them. The sample has roughly 150,000 clones, approximately 80% seen once. The sequence came from a male donor in good health and CMV-seronegative. The V and J genes are TRBV5-4 and TRBJ2-7; 10 nucleotides agree with TRBD1. Sequencing was performed on PBMCs. The CDR3 protein is CASSLGQGAYEQYF. As DNA, the CDR3 is TGTGCCAGCAGCCTCGGACAGGGGGCCTACGAGCAGTACTTC.